One sample yielded the 17 T cell receptor beta chains listed below, sequenced in a study of blood T cell repertoires in COVID-19. Libraries were prepared by immunoSEQ multiplex PCR; TCRdb keeps only in-frame clonotypes and omits some of them. Among about 120,000 clones listed, roughly four fifths were seen once. Sequences were obtained from peripheral blood. Receptors originate from a human donor in a cohort sampled during active COVID-19.

In its sample, this clone was seen once. This chain uses TRBV7-2 with TRBJ2-5; 10 bases align to TRBD2. Germline CDR1 is SGHTA and CDR2 is FQGNSA. CDR3 length: 13 residues. The ends lost 2 bases at V and 9 bases at J; junction bases unmatched: 3. The CDR3 sequence: CASSLLTSGAQYF. As DNA, the CDR3 is TGTGCCAGCAGCTTACTTACTAGCGGGGCCCAGTACTTC.

J is TRBJ1-2 and V is TRBV28; possible D gene TRBD1, 5 bases. This CDR3 has 12 residues. The V and J ends lost 4 bases and 6 bases respectively, with 9 bases between them. In germline, CDR1 is MDHEN, CDR2 SYDVKM. In DNA form, the CDR3 reads TGTGCCAGCAGTTGGACACGGAATGGCTACACCTTC. This encodes CASSWTRNGYTF.

The chain joins TRBV5-4 to TRBJ2-3; D is unclear. This CDR3 region has 13 residues. Trimming cost V 6 bases and J 2 bases, with 10 bases left between them. Germline CDR1 is SGHNT and CDR2 is YYREEE (reference sequence). CDR3 sequence (DNA): TGTGCCAGCACGGCAGGCCTCACAGATACGCAGTATTTT. Its translation: CASTAGLTDTQYF.

The genes are TRBV19 and TRBJ2-5; the match to TRBD2 covers 10 bases. J lost 4 bases, V lost 4 bases, and 6 bases had no gene match. Per germline, CDR1 LNHDA and CDR2 SQIVND (reference sequence). The CDR3 loop spans 15 amino acids. CDR3 DNA: TGTGCCAGTAGTAATCAGCGGGGGGGACTAGAGACCCAGTACTTC. Protein product: CASSNQRGGLETQYF. Combining the CDR3 with reference TRBV19 and TRBJ2-5 gives the whole variable domain DGGITQSPKYLFRKEGQNVTLSCEQNLNHDAMYWYRQDPGQGLRLIYYSQIVNDFQKGDIAEGYSVSREKKESFPLTVTSAQKNPTAFYLCASSNQRGGLETQYFGPGTRLLVL.

The V call is TRBV5-1, the J call TRBJ2-3, with 12 bases fitting TRBD2. This CDR3 region has 17 residues. CDR1 and CDR2 from the germline V gene are SGHRS and YFSETQ. V shed 0 bases, J shed 3 bases, and the junction held 5 bases outside the gene matches. The CDR3 is CASSLVTSGGPTDTQYF. The CDR3 nucleotides read TGCGCCAGCAGCTTGGTGACTAGCGGGGGACCGACAGATACGCAGTATTTT.

The V call is TRBV5-3, the J call TRBJ1-6, with D possibly matching TRBD1 (6 bases). TRBV5-3 is an ORF for which the function is uncertain. V was shortened by 0 bases and J by 6 bases, with 10 bases between the two germline ends. CDR3 length equals 15 residues. The CDR3 region has the DNA TGTGCCAGAAGCTTGGGAGACAGGCCTAATTCACCCCTCCACTTT. This sequence encodes CARSLGDRPNSPLHF.

In this sample, this clone turned up once. The chain recombines TRBV6-6 with TRBJ2-7; a weak D match, TRBD2 (5 bases). The length of the CDR3 is 14 residues. Germline CDR1 and CDR2: MNHNY and SVGAGI (reference sequence). V lost 7 bases and J 3 bases, leaving 16 bases between the germline ends. CDR3 bases: TGTGCCAGCATCCCCGGACCGGGAATCTACGAGCAGTACTTC. Protein sequence: CASIPGPGIYEQYF.

CDR3 region: CASSPGTGGTEAFF. CDR3 nucleotides: TGTGCCAGCAGTCCCGGGACAGGGGGCACTGAAGCTTTCTTT. The chain combines TRBV6-6 with TRBJ1-1; 11 bases match TRBD1. This CDR3 region has 14 residues. The ends lost 5 bases at V and 4 bases at J; junction bases unmatched: 3. The germline CDR1 and CDR2 sequences are MNHNY and SVGAGI (reference sequence).

The V and J genes are TRBV10-3 and TRBJ2-2; TRBD2 agrees at 7 bases. CDR1 is ENHRY, CDR2 SYGVKD, per germline. The ends lost 6 bases at V and 3 bases at J; junction bases unmatched: 4. CDR3 length equals 14 residues. The CDR3 DNA sequence: TGTGCCATCAGGGCCCTAGCGGACACCGGGGAGCTGTTTTTT. Its translation: CAIRALADTGELFF.

This chain joins TRBV5-1 and TRBJ1-1; 10 bases line up with TRBD1. The CDR3 is made up of 15 amino acids. V trimming: 1 base; J trimming: 6 bases; junction bases outside the gene matches: 6. Germline CDR1 and CDR2: SGHRS and YFSETQ. CDR3 in DNA: TGCGCCAGCAGCTTGATTGTGACAGGGGGCTCTGAAGCTTTCTTT. Amino acid sequence: CASSLIVTGGSEAFF. The full variable domain, rest sourced from reference TRBV5-1 and TRBJ1-1, is KAGVTQTPRYLIKTRGQQVTLSCSPISGHRSVSWYQQTPGQGLQFLFEYFSETQRNKGNFPGRFSGRQFSNSRSEMNVSTLELGDSALYLCASSLIVTGGSEAFFGQGTRLTVV.

By share of the sample, this clone is medium-sized. This sequence joins TRBV5-1 and TRBJ1-1; D may be TRBD1 (5 bases). Trimming pared 4 bases from V and 3 bases from J, leaving 13 bases between. Germline assignment: CDR1 SGHRS and CDR2 YFSETQ. The CDR3 runs 14 residues. The CDR3: CASSPGIGHTEAFF. CDR3 in DNA: TGCGCCAGCAGCCCAGGGATAGGGCACACTGAAGCTTTCTTT.

The chain is built from TRBV7-2 and TRBJ2-1, with 10 positions matching TRBD2. V dropped 2 bases and J dropped 9; count of bases not matched to a gene: 7. The CDR3 runs to 15 residues. The germline CDR1 and CDR2 sequences are SGHTA and FQGNSA. CDR3: CASSLHSSGGAEQFF. In nucleotides, the CDR3 is TGTGCCAGCAGCTTACACTCTAGCGGGGGAGCTGAGCAGTTCTTC.

This sequence joins TRBV2 and TRBJ1-6; D possibly corresponds to TRBD1 (6 bases). Between the trimmed V and J ends, which lost 5 bases and 10 bases, there was a span of 15 bases. The CDR3 length is 14 residues. Germline CDR1 reads SNHLY; CDR2 reads FYNNEI. CDR3 coding DNA: TGTGCCAGCAGTCGAGGGGGGGAAGGGTCACCCCTCCACTTT. Its protein is CASSRGGEGSPLHF.

This clone was seen a few times. The chain carries TRBV7-8 and TRBJ2-3, with a weak D call TRBD2 (5 bases). V was pared by 1 base and J by 6 bases, with 14 bases between. The CDR3 extends over 15 amino acids. The germline gives CDR1 SGHVS, CDR2 FQNEAQ. The CDR3 here is CASSLVAPPGDTQYF. The CDR3, as DNA: TGTGCCAGCAGCTTAGTAGCCCCCCCGGGGGATACGCAGTATTTT. The full variable domain, in which reference TRBV7-8 and TRBJ2-3 provide the parts outside the CDR3, is GAGVSQSPRYKVAKRGQDVALRCDPISGHVSLFWYQQALGQGPEFLTYFQNEAQLDKSGLPSDRFFAERPEGSVSTLKIQRTQQEDSAVYLCASSLVAPPGDTQYFGPGTRLTVL.

The chain couples TRBV5-1 to TRBJ2-5; TRBD1 aligns across 9 bases. Germline CDR1 and CDR2: SGHRS and YFSETQ. This CDR3 spans 16 amino acids. The ends lost 0 bases at V and 4 bases at J; junction bases unmatched: 7. CDR3 protein: CASSLGGTGRGETQYF. Written as DNA, the CDR3 is TGCGCCAGCAGCTTGGGCGGGACAGGGCGAGGAGAGACCCAGTACTTC.

This clone turned up a few times. DNA for the CDR3: TGCAGCGTTGAAGAATTGGCAGGGGGGAGGGAGACCCAGTACTTC. Its protein product is CSVEELAGGRETQYF. The V call is TRBV29-1, the J call TRBJ2-5, with D possibly being TRBD1 (7 bases). The CDR3 contains 15 residues. CDR1 and CDR2 from the germline V gene are SQVTM and ANQGSEA. Trimming left V 0 bases short and J 5 bases short, with 16 bases between.

The chain uses TRBV11-3 and TRBJ2-1; a possible D gene is TRBD2 (5 bases). Trimming pared 4 bases from V and 9 bases from J, leaving 13 bases between. The CDR3 loop spans 13 amino acids. Germline V gene lookup returns CDR1 SGHNT and CDR2 YENEEA. CDR3 coding DNA: TGTGCCAGCAGCTGGGATGGAGAGGGTGAGCAGTTCTTC. It translates to CASSWDGEGEQFF. Combining the CDR3 with reference TRBV11-3 and TRBJ2-1 gives the whole variable domain EAGVVQSPRYKIIEKKQPVAFWCNPISGHNTLYWYLQNLGQGPELLIRYENEEAVDDSQLPKDRFSAERLKGVDSTLKIQPAELGDSAVYLCASSWDGEGEQFFGPGTRLTVL.